Each of the 30 T cell receptor beta chains below was sequenced from the same sample in a study of blood T cell repertoires in COVID-19. The data were produced by immunoSEQ multiplex PCR, yet TCRdb's version contains in-frame clones alone and is incomplete. This sample has 48,000 or so clones; approximately 90% occur once, and the top ten carry approximately 2.5%. Specimen: peripheral blood. The receptors stem from a woman of 80 years or more with COVID-19, enrolled during active disease.

The chain is built from TRBV9 and TRBJ1-5, with a possible D match to TRBD1 (5 bases). This CDR3 has 15 amino acids. Between the trimmed V and J ends, which lost 0 bases and 7 bases, there was a span of 14 bases. Germline loops: CDR1 SGDLS, CDR2 YYNGEE. CDR3 sequence: CASSVAPAGNQPQHF. Here the CDR3 DNA reads TGTGCCAGCAGCGTAGCTCCCGCAGGGAACCAGCCCCAGCATTTT.

This chain joins TRBV7-2 and TRBJ2-7; TRBD2 is a possible D gene (6 bases). Germline loops: CDR1 SGHTA, CDR2 FQGNSA. The CDR3 totals 14 residues. V lost 2 bases and J 4 bases, leaving 12 bases between the germline ends. The CDR3 reads CASSLSGLAYEQYF. CDR3 DNA sequence: TGTGCCAGCAGCTTAAGTGGGCTAGCGTACGAGCAGTACTTC. Full variable domain (outside the CDR3, taken from reference TRBV7-2 and TRBJ2-7): GAGVSQSPSNKVTEKGKDVELRCDPISGHTALYWYRQSLGQGLEFLIYFQGNSAPDKSGLPSDRFSAERTGGSVSTLTIQRTQQEDSAVYLCASSLSGLAYEQYFGPGTRLTVT.

CDR3 DNA sequence: TGTGCCAGCAGCCTAGGACAGGGGGTCGAGCAGTACTTC. Protein product: CASSLGQGVEQYF. The V call is TRBV3-1 (or the pseudogene TRBV3-2), the J call TRBJ2-7, with 10 bases identical to TRBD1. The CDR3 runs to 13 residues. Germline-derived CDR1 and CDR2 are LGHDT and YNNKEL (reference sequence). V shed 4 bases, J shed 6 bases, and the junction held 3 bases outside the gene matches.

This chain joins TRBV11-2 and TRBJ1-1; 10 nucleotides agree with TRBD1. The germline gives CDR1 SGHAT, CDR2 FQNNGV. The ends lost 3 bases at V and 4 bases at J; junction bases unmatched: 5. The CDR3 sequence is 15 residues long. Written as DNA, the CDR3 is TGTGCCAGCAGCTTGACAGGGGGCGCGAGCACTGAAGCTTTCTTT. Its protein product is CASSLTGGASTEAFF.

This clone was seen once. The V gene is TRBV5-1, the J gene TRBJ1-1, with TRBD1 identical over 7 bases. The V segment lost 2 bases and the J segment 4 bases; nucleotides outside the gene matches: 11. The CDR3 sequence is 16 residues long. The V gene's germline CDR1 is SGHRS and CDR2 YFSETQ. CDR3 residues: CASSFRDSADSTEAFF. In DNA, the CDR3 is TGCGCCAGCAGCTTTCGGGACAGCGCAGACTCCACTGAAGCTTTCTTT.

The chain employs TRBV4-1 and TRBJ1-2; D is unclear. This CDR3 has 15 residues. The germline V and J ends were trimmed by 0 bases and 7 bases, with 15 bases remaining between them. Germline CDR1 is MGHRA and CDR2 is YSYEKL. Here the CDR3 DNA reads TGCGCCAGCAGCCAAGACGTTGGGAGGGTGGGTGGCTACACCTTC. Protein product: CASSQDVGRVGGYTF.

The chain joins TRBV5-1 to TRBJ2-3; 8 nucleotides match TRBD2. V was clipped by 4 bases and J by 4 bases; unmatched bases: 8. There are 15 residues in the CDR3. Germline V lookup: CDR1 SGHRS, CDR2 YFSETQ. CDR3 sequence (DNA): TGCGCCAGCAGCGCCCTCGGGGGGGCTGCAGATACGCAGTATTTT. Its translation is CASSALGGAADTQYF.

The chain is built from TRBV19 and TRBJ1-2, with TRBD1 matching over 8 bases. CDR1 LNHDA and CDR2 SQIVND come from the germline V gene (reference sequence). The CDR3 loop spans 12 amino acids. V trimming: 10 bases; J trimming: 5 bases; junction bases outside the gene matches: 6. Here the CDR3 reads CATQGAIYGYTF. The CDR3 region has the DNA TGTGCCACCCAGGGGGCGATTTATGGCTACACCTTC.

The chain employs TRBV19 and TRBJ1-2, with D unclear. In germline, CDR1 is LNHDA, CDR2 SQIVND (reference sequence). This CDR3 contains 11 residues. V lost 6 bases and J 3 bases, leaving 5 bases between the germline ends. The CDR3, as DNA: TGTGCCAGTAGCCGTGACTATGGCTACACCTTC. Encoded protein: CASSRDYGYTF.

The chain recombines TRBV7-9 with TRBJ2-1; D not resolved. Per germline, CDR1 SEHNR and CDR2 FQNEAQ (reference sequence). This CDR3 region has 15 residues. Trimming took 0 bases from V and 4 from J, leaving 10 bases between them. The chain's CDR3 is CASSLALSAYNEQFF. The CDR3 nucleotides read TGTGCCAGCAGCTTAGCTCTCAGCGCATACAATGAGCAGTTCTTC.

The chain carries TRBV20-1 and TRBJ1-3, with no clear D. CDR1 DFQATT and CDR2 SNEGSKA come from the germline V gene (reference sequence). V was clipped by 3 bases and J by 0 bases, with 15 bases between them. The CDR3 extends over 16 amino acids. CDR3 sequence (DNA): TGCAGTGCTAGTGGGCGGATTCTTAGCTCTGGAAACACCATATATTTT. It yields the protein CSASGRILSSGNTIYF.

This clone was seen only a few times. The chain couples TRBV3-1 (or the pseudogene TRBV3-2) to TRBJ2-3, with 7 bases that match TRBD1. This CDR3 is built from 14 residues. The trim removed 6 bases at V and 1 base at J, leaving 4 bases unmatched. Germline V CDR1 and CDR2: LGHDT, YNNKEL (reference sequence). The CDR3 DNA follows: TGTGCCAGCAGTAACACAGGGGGCACAGATACGCAGTATTTT. Amino acid sequence: CASSNTGGTDTQYF.

V is TRBV2 and J is TRBJ1-2, with 8 bases lining up with TRBD1. The CDR3 is made up of 15 amino acids. CDR1 and CDR2 from the germline V gene are SNHLY and FYNNEI. V gave up 1 base and J gave up 4 bases; unmatched junction bases: 5. The CDR3 loop reads CASSEVRDRPYGYTF. The CDR3 DNA follows: TGTGCCAGCAGTGAAGTACGGGACAGGCCCTATGGCTACACCTTC.

The gene calls are TRBV25-1 and TRBJ2-7, with 10 nucleotides matching TRBD2. CDR3 length: 16 amino acids. The ends lost 3 bases at V and 1 base at J; junction bases unmatched: 6. Germline assignment: CDR1 MGHDK and CDR2 SYGVNS. CDR3 coding DNA: TGTGCCAGCAGTGATGCTAGCGGGGGCCTGTCCTACGAGCAGTACTTC. It encodes CASSDASGGLSYEQYF.

The chain couples TRBV2 to TRBJ2-7; the D is unclear. Germline CDR1 SNHLY, CDR2 FYNNEI. CDR3 length: 11 residues. V lost 5 bases, J lost 7 bases, and 9 bases lay in between. The CDR3 DNA reads as TGTGCCAGCAGTATAACCGAGGAGCAGTACTTC. It encodes CASSITEEQYF.

The rearrangement joins TRBV9 to TRBJ2-7, with D possibly matching TRBD2 (6 bases). With 0 bases removed from V and 3 bases from J, the gap between germline ends came to 10 bases. CDR1 and CDR2 from the germline V gene are SGDLS and YYNGEE. This CDR3 has 14 residues. The CDR3 nucleotides read TGTGCCAGCAGCGTAGGGGGACTTAACTACGAGCAGTACTTC. Protein sequence: CASSVGGLNYEQYF.

The chain is built from TRBV7-6 and TRBJ2-1, with 15 nucleotides matching TRBD2. The CDR3 runs 17 residues. Germline-derived CDR1 and CDR2 are SGHVS and FNYEAQ. Trimming took 5 bases from V and 4 from J; bases not matched to a gene: 6. The CDR3 loop reads CASSPVGLAGGYNEQFF. The CDR3 DNA reads as TGTGCCAGCAGCCCCGTGGGACTAGCGGGGGGATACAATGAGCAGTTCTTC.

As to this clone: At one end the junction does not follow the germline gene, possibly because of a read error. CDR3 in amino acids: CASNLGGSYEQYF. The DNA of the CDR3 is TGTGCCAGCAATTTAGGAGGGTCCTACGAGCAGTACTTC. The chain has TRBV28 and TRBJ2-7; perhaps TRBD2 as D (6 bases). The germline gives CDR1 MDHEN, CDR2 SYDVKM. The CDR3 spans 13 residues.

The gene calls are TRBV5-1 and TRBJ1-2, with TRBD1 identical over 11 bases. Germline values: CDR1 SGHRS, CDR2 YFSETQ. The CDR3 has 15 residues. V shed 2 bases, J shed 7 bases, and the junction held 7 bases outside the gene matches. The CDR3 loop is CASSLPGQGEGGYTF. As DNA, the CDR3 is TGCGCCAGCAGCTTACCGGGACAGGGGGAAGGTGGCTACACCTTC.

This sequence joins TRBV2 and TRBJ2-5; TRBD2 agrees at 9 bases. The ends lost 3 bases at V and 7 bases at J; junction bases unmatched: 15. The length of the CDR3 is 17 residues. Germline-derived CDR1 and CDR2 are SNHLY and FYNNEI. This CDR3 is CASSDGERGAHSVTQYF. CDR3 sequence (DNA): TGTGCCAGCAGTGATGGGGAGCGGGGGGCCCATTCCGTGACCCAGTACTTC.

The V call is TRBV28, the J call TRBJ1-4, with 10 bases that match TRBD1. V lost 5 bases and J lost 8; bases outside the gene matches: 11. The CDR3 has 16 residues. Germline loops: CDR1 MDHEN, CDR2 SYDVKM. CDR3 sequence (DNA): TGTGCCAGCAGTCCCTCCATCGGGACAGGGGACGAAAAACTGTTTTTT. Translating it yields CASSPSIGTGDEKLFF.

The V and J genes are TRBV9 and TRBJ2-7; D is possibly TRBD2 (6 bases). The CDR3 runs 14 residues. CDR1 is SGDLS, CDR2 YYNGEE, per germline. Trimming took 0 bases from V and 5 from J, leaving 12 bases between them. CDR3 coding DNA: TGTGCCAGCAGCGTAGACGGGAGAGTGAACGAGCAGTACTTC. Translation: CASSVDGRVNEQYF.

The chain is built from TRBV29-1 and TRBJ1-3; 8 bases align to TRBD1. Germline CDR1 is SQVTM and CDR2 is ANQGSEA. The ends lost 7 bases at V and 2 bases at J; junction bases unmatched: 7. There are 14 residues in the CDR3. The DNA of the CDR3 is TGCAGCGGCCGCGGACAGGGCGCTGGAAACACCATATATTTT. It translates to CSGRGQGAGNTIYF.

The chain joins TRBV5-1 to TRBJ1-3, with 10 positions matching TRBD1. CDR1 is SGHRS and CDR2 is YFSETQ in the germline V gene. J was trimmed by 1 base and V by 3 bases; bases with no gene match: 1. The CDR3 totals 15 residues. CDR3: CASSWGQGSGNTIYF. In nucleotides, the CDR3 is TGCGCCAGCAGCTGGGGACAGGGGTCTGGAAACACCATATATTTT.

The CDR3 is CASTTSGATDTQYF. The CDR3 nucleotides are TGCGCCAGCACCACTAGCGGGGCCACAGATACGCAGTATTTT. The gene calls are TRBV5-1 and TRBJ2-3; TRBD2 matches at 10 bases. The CDR3 totals 14 residues. V lost 6 bases and J lost 2; bases outside the gene matches: 3. CDR1 is SGHRS, CDR2 YFSETQ, per germline.

The CDR3 sequence is CASSSGQGGTYEQYF. For the CDR3, the DNA is TGTGCCAGCAGCTCCGGACAGGGCGGAACCTACGAGCAGTACTTC. The chain uses TRBV9 and TRBJ2-7; 8 bases match TRBD1. The CDR3 is made up of 15 amino acids. The V and J ends lost 4 bases and 2 bases, in that order; junction bases with no gene match: 8. The V gene's germline CDR1 is SGDLS and CDR2 YYNGEE.

This clone counts as medium-sized (0.01 to 0.1%). The genes are TRBV5-1 and TRBJ2-2, with 12 nucleotides matching TRBD2. Germline V gene sequence: CDR1 SGHRS, CDR2 YFSETQ. Germline trimming cut 4 bases from V and 6 bases from J; bases unmatched to any gene: 4. The CDR3 runs to 15 residues. CDR3 sequence (DNA): TGCGCCAGCAGCCTTACTAGCGGGAGGCCCGGGGAGCTGTTTTTT. Residues: CASSLTSGRPGELFF. The whole variable domain, remainder taken from reference TRBV5-1 and TRBJ2-2, is KAGVTQTPRYLIKTRGQQVTLSCSPISGHRSVSWYQQTPGQGLQFLFEYFSETQRNKGNFPGRFSGRQFSNSRSEMNVSTLELGDSALYLCASSLTSGRPGELFFGEGSRLTVL.

The V call is TRBV18, the J call TRBJ2-2, with a possible D match to TRBD1 (5 bases). The CDR3 length is 16 residues. V lost 3 bases to trimming and J lost 5 bases, with 16 bases between them. Germline loops: CDR1 KGHSH, CDR2 LQKENI. CDR3 in amino acids: CASSPARAPGTGELFF. The CDR3 nucleotides are TGTGCCAGCTCACCCGCCAGGGCCCCGGGTACCGGGGAGCTGTTTTTT.

The table lists this clone with a count of one. The chain joins TRBV11-2 to TRBJ2-7, with 9 bases identical to TRBD1. Germline lookup yields CDR1 SGHAT and CDR2 FQNNGV. The CDR3 totals 18 residues. J gave up 2 bases and V 0 bases, and 11 bases lay outside the gene matches. CDR3: CASSLDPYTGTGPYEQYF. CDR3 DNA sequence: TGTGCCAGCAGCTTAGATCCTTACACCGGGACAGGGCCCTACGAGCAGTACTTC.

The V and J genes are TRBV6-1 and TRBJ2-4; a possible D gene is TRBD1 (6 bases). Germline CDR1 and CDR2: MNHNS and SASEGT. The CDR3 sequence is 15 residues long. The V end lost 3 bases, the J end lost 7 bases, and 16 bases lay between the germline ends. CDR3 residues: CASSDEFTGWNIQYF. CDR3 nucleotide sequence: TGTGCCAGCAGTGATGAATTCACAGGGTGGAACATTCAGTACTTC.